Following are 28 T cell receptor beta chains from one sample sequenced in a study of blood T cell repertoires in COVID-19. The repertoire was sequenced with immunoSEQ multiplex PCR; TCRdb's copy has only in-frame clones and lacks some. The sample consists of 150,000 to 200,000 clones, 75% to 85% of them appearing once. Sequencing was done on a sample of PBMCs or T cells enriched from blood (not recorded which). These TCRs come from a woman between 50 and 59 years old with acute COVID-19.

This chain links TRBV5-1 with TRBJ1-1, with 9 bases that match TRBD1. This CDR3 has 17 residues. CDR1 is SGHRS, CDR2 YFSETQ, per germline. With 7 bases clipped from V and 0 bases from J, the junction kept 13 bases outside the gene matches. Written as DNA, the CDR3 is TGCGCCAGCGGCAAATTGGGGACAGGGATAATGAACACTGAAGCTTTCTTT. Its translation is CASGKLGTGIMNTEAFF.

J is TRBJ1-5 and V is TRBV6-2 or TRBV6-3; D unresolved. CDR3 length: 14 residues. V was clipped by 6 bases and J by 7 bases, with 16 bases between them. Germline CDR1 is MNHEY and CDR2 is SVGEGT. CDR3 nucleotides: TGTGCCAGCAGCCCTGACCTCCTAGTCCAGCCCCAGCATTTT. It specifies CASSPDLLVQPQHF.

This clone was seen only once. The chain recombines TRBV10-2 with TRBJ1-1; D might be TRBD1 (6 bases). Germline V gene data show CDR1 as WSHSY and CDR2 as SAAADI. CDR3 length: 13 amino acids. Trimming pared 8 bases from V and 0 bases from J, leaving 10 bases between. CDR3: CASGGQMNTEAFF. The CDR3 DNA is TGCGCCAGCGGGGGCCAAATGAACACTGAAGCTTTCTTT.

This clone has just a few counts. The V call is TRBV12-5, the J call TRBJ1-1; 8 bases agree with TRBD1. Trimming at V came to 0 bases and at J to 7 bases, leaving 7 bases not matched to a gene. Per the germline V gene, CDR1 is LGHNT and CDR2 is FRNRAP. The CDR3 consists of 15 residues. The CDR3 protein is CASGLVQGVWVEAFF. The CDR3 nucleotides are TGTGCTAGTGGTTTGGTACAGGGGGTGTGGGTTGAAGCTTTCTTT.

The table lists this clone with a count of one. The gene calls are TRBV30 and TRBJ2-3, with 9 bases that match TRBD1. V lost 4 bases, J lost 3 bases, and 8 bases stayed unmatched. This CDR3 spans 15 amino acids. The germline gives CDR1 GTSNPN, CDR2 SVGIG (reference sequence). The CDR3 DNA is TGTGCCTGGAACGGGGGGACAGGGACGACAGATACGCAGTATTTT. Translated, it gives CAWNGGTGTTDTQYF.

The DNA of the CDR3 is TGTGCCAGTCGAGGGGGTGGGGGCTCTGGGGCCAACGTCCTGACTTTC. Amino acids: CASRGGGGSGANVLTF. V gene TRBV19 combines with J gene TRBJ2-6; tentatively, D is TRBD1 (6 bases). With 8 bases removed from V and 0 bases from J, the gap between germline ends came to 14 bases. The length of the CDR3 is 16 residues. CDR1 is LNHDA and CDR2 is SQIVND in the germline V gene (reference sequence).

There are a few counts of this clone. The J gene is TRBJ1-2, the V gene TRBV11-2, with 7 positions matching TRBD1. CDR3 length: 15 amino acids. Germline CDR1 reads SGHAT; CDR2 reads FQNNGV. V was clipped by 5 bases and J by 4 bases; unmatched bases: 10. CDR3 loop: CASSPHFRDSYGYTF. The CDR3 region has the DNA TGTGCCAGCAGCCCACATTTTAGGGACAGCTATGGCTACACCTTC.

This clone was picked up one time. The rearrangement joins TRBV27 to TRBJ2-3; 12 bases align to TRBD2. Trimming cost V 4 bases and J 5 bases; bases outside gene matches: 25. The CDR3 has 22 residues. CDR1 and CDR2 from the germline V gene are MNHEY and SMNVEV (reference sequence). CDR3 coding DNA: TGTGCCAGCAGTTCTGCTGGGCTCGGCGCCCTAGCGGGGGGGACCCGGGGAGATACGCAGTATTTT. Translating gives CASSSAGLGALAGGTRGDTQYF.

This CDR3 is CSASTGPRGGYTF. In DNA, the CDR3 is TGCAGTGCTAGTACAGGGCCGAGGGGTGGCTACACCTTC. The rearrangement uses TRBV20-1 and TRBJ1-2; tentatively, D is TRBD1 (6 bases). Germline V lookup: CDR1 DFQATT, CDR2 SNEGSKA (reference sequence). The V gene lost 3 bases and the J gene lost 7 bases, with 15 bases spanning the gap. The length of the CDR3 is 13 residues.

CDR3 nucleotides: TGTGCCAGCAGCCAAAGTGCCGGTCTCTATGGCTACACCTTC. Translated, it gives CASSQSAGLYGYTF. The V call is TRBV3-1 (or the pseudogene TRBV3-2), the J call TRBJ1-2; D remains ambiguous. V dropped 2 bases and J dropped 4 bases, with 11 bases sitting between them. The CDR3 loop spans 14 amino acids. CDR1 is LGHDT and CDR2 is YNNKEL in the germline V gene (reference sequence).

The chain has TRBV7-2 and TRBJ1-5, with TRBD1 as a possible D gene (5 bases). This CDR3 region has 17 residues. CDR1 SGHTA and CDR2 FQGNSA come from the germline V gene. Trimming cost V 4 bases and J 12 bases, with 28 bases left between them. CDR3: CASSSERPGTGGGVQHF. CDR3 bases: TGTGCCAGCAGCTCCGAACGACCAGGGACCGGAGGAGGGGTCCAGCATTTT.

This clone was picked up one time. The J gene is TRBJ2-1, the V gene TRBV7-9; 8 nucleotides agree with TRBD2. The length of the CDR3 is 16 residues. The junction had 11 bases not matched to a gene; V was cut back by 5 bases and J by 5 bases. Germline CDR1 reads SEHNR; CDR2 reads FQNEAQ (reference sequence). CDR3 residues: CASSPPRRGADNEQFF. Here the CDR3 DNA reads TGTGCCAGCAGCCCCCCCAGGCGGGGGGCTGACAATGAGCAGTTCTTC.

The chain links TRBV28 to TRBJ1-5, with TRBD1 matching 7 bases. With V trimmed by 5 bases and J by 0 bases, 10 bases remained unmatched. In germline, CDR1 is MDHEN, CDR2 SYDVKM. This CDR3 contains 17 residues. The CDR3, as DNA: TGTGCCAGCAGTGTGGGACAGCGCACGACTAGCAATCAGCCCCAGCATTTT. Translated: CASSVGQRTTSNQPQHF.

This clone appeared a single time. The CDR3 reads CASSSTSGGAIDTQYF. CDR3 in DNA: TGTGCCAGCAGCTCCACTAGCGGGGGGGCAATAGATACGCAGTATTTT. The chain couples TRBV2 to TRBJ2-3; 13 bases line up with TRBD2. Looked up from germline, CDR1 is SNHLY and CDR2 is FYNNEI. This CDR3 has 16 amino acids. Trimming at V came to 6 bases and at J to 5 bases, leaving 8 bases not matched to a gene.

This chain uses TRBV28 with TRBJ1-1; 8 positions agree with TRBD1. With V trimmed by 5 bases and J by 4 bases, 6 bases remained unmatched. Per germline, CDR1 MDHEN and CDR2 SYDVKM. This CDR3 has 14 amino acids. The CDR3 nucleotides are TGTGCCAGCAGTCTGGACAGGGTGGGCACTGAAGCTTTCTTT. Protein product: CASSLDRVGTEAFF.

V usage is TRBV28 and J usage is TRBJ1-5; 8 bases match TRBD1. This CDR3 is 15 amino acids long. V was pared by 6 bases and J by 2 bases, with 6 bases of the junction left unmatched. Germline lookup yields CDR1 MDHEN and CDR2 SYDVKM. The CDR3 spells CASSPGQGGNQPQHF. The CDR3 nucleotides read TGTGCCAGCAGCCCCGGACAGGGAGGCAATCAGCCCCAGCATTTT.

The chain has TRBV10-2 and TRBJ2-7; TRBD2 aligns across 8 bases. Germline V gives CDR1 WSHSY, CDR2 SAAADI. This CDR3 region has 15 residues. The J segment lost 4 bases and the V segment lost 5 bases, leaving 10 bases of the junction unmatched. CDR3 DNA sequence: TGCGCCAGCAGTCCCGGGGGGGTTGGGGTATACGAGCAGTACGTC. This sequence encodes CASSPGGVGVYEQYV.

The J gene is TRBJ1-1, the V gene TRBV14, with a weak D call TRBD1 (6 bases). This CDR3 region has 14 residues. V lost 0 bases and J lost 6, with 11 bases in between. Germline CDR1 and CDR2: SGHDN and FVKESK. CDR3 bases: TGTGCCAGCAGCCAAGATCTCACAGGGCCTGAAGCTTTCTTT. As protein: CASSQDLTGPEAFF.

This clone is a singleton in its sample. The V and J genes are TRBV6-5 and TRBJ2-2; D is possibly TRBD1 (6 bases). Germline-derived CDR1 and CDR2 are MNHEY and SVGAGI. Trimming removed 7 bases from V and 1 base from J, with 7 bases in between. The CDR3 runs to 13 residues. The chain's CDR3 is CASMGQNTGELFF. The DNA for the CDR3 is TGTGCCAGCATGGGACAGAACACCGGGGAGCTGTTTTTT.

This chain uses TRBV3-1 (or the pseudogene TRBV3-2) with TRBJ2-3, with TRBD1 matching 7 bases. Germline-derived CDR1 and CDR2 are LGHDT and YNNKEL (reference sequence). The junction had 17 bases not matched to a gene; V was cut back by 4 bases and J by 4 bases. The length of the CDR3 is 18 residues. CDR3 residues: CASSPRRWTGPRADTQYF. The DNA of the CDR3 is TGTGCCAGCAGCCCTCGAAGGTGGACAGGACCCAGGGCAGATACGCAGTATTTT.

The rearrangement links TRBV3-1 (or the pseudogene TRBV3-2) to TRBJ1-5, with TRBD1 identical over 9 bases. Germline-derived CDR1 and CDR2 are LGHDT and YNNKEL (reference sequence). CDR3 size: 15 residues. J gave up 7 bases and V 4 bases, and 8 bases lay outside the gene matches. The CDR3: CASSPSGTGYQPQHF. The CDR3 nucleotides are TGTGCCAGCAGCCCTTCCGGGACAGGGTACCAGCCCCAGCATTTT.

The V call is TRBV12-3 or TRBV12-4, the J call TRBJ1-2, with D possibly TRBD1 on 6 matching bases. V lost 6 bases and J lost 5, with 13 bases in between. The CDR3 contains 13 residues. CDR3 amino acids: CASSQQGDYGYTF. In DNA form, the CDR3 reads TGTGCCAGCAGCCAACAGGGAGATTATGGCTACACCTTC.

V and J are TRBV28 and TRBJ1-2; tentatively, D is TRBD1 (5 bases). CDR1 MDHEN and CDR2 SYDVKM come from the germline V gene. CDR3 size: 17 residues. Deletions cut 2 bases from V and 5 bases from J, with 21 bases between. The CDR3 DNA follows: TGTGCCAGCAGTTTAGAAGGCGTCAGGGAAATGGGTTATGGCTACACCTTC. It yields the protein CASSLEGVREMGYGYTF.

This clone was detected only once. CDR3 bases: TGTGCCATCAGTGACCCCTCGGGGATGGGGGGTCTCGGGGAGCTGTTTTTT. It specifies CAISDPSGMGGLGELFF. The rearrangement joins TRBV10-3 to TRBJ2-2; weak D call: TRBD2 (6 bases). From germline, CDR1 is ENHRY and CDR2 SYGVKD. V lost 3 bases to trimming and J lost 7 bases, with 21 bases between them. This CDR3 is built from 17 residues.

V and J are TRBV6-4 and TRBJ2-3, with TRBD1 identical over 9 bases. V was clipped by 6 bases and J by 4 bases; unmatched bases: 8. This CDR3 contains 15 residues. CDR1 and CDR2 from the germline V gene are MRHNA and SNTAGT. The CDR3 region has the DNA TGTGCCAGCAGAGCACAGGGGGCGCCGGCAGATACGCAGTATTTT. Protein sequence: CASRAQGAPADTQYF.

This CDR3 is CARRRGLLGQETQYF. Here the CDR3 DNA reads TGTGCCCGACGGAGGGGGCTACTAGGCCAAGAGACCCAGTACTTC. The chain links TRBV30 to TRBJ2-5, with D possibly TRBD1 on 7 matching bases. The V end lost 8 bases, the J end lost 1 base, and 20 bases lay between the germline ends. In germline, CDR1 is GTSNPN, CDR2 SVGIG (reference sequence). This CDR3 is 15 amino acids long.

The chain recombines TRBV24-1 with TRBJ1-4; possibly TRBD1 for D (6 bases). The germline CDR1 and CDR2 sequences are KGHDR and SFDVKD. Trimming removed 6 bases at V and 4 bases at J, with 11 bases between. The CDR3 runs to 14 residues. The DNA of the CDR3 is TGTGCCACCAGTCCCGGACAGCTTAATGAAAAACTGTTTTTT. This gives the protein CATSPGQLNEKLFF.

This clone was counted once. V and J are TRBV11-2 and TRBJ1-2; 8 nucleotides align to TRBD1. Germline lookup yields CDR1 SGHAT and CDR2 FQNNGV. J gave up 0 bases and V 8 bases, and 2 bases lay outside the gene matches. CDR3 length: 13 residues. This CDR3 reads CASRTGTNYGYTF. CDR3 coding DNA: TGTGCCAGCCGGACAGGGACTAACTATGGCTACACCTTC.